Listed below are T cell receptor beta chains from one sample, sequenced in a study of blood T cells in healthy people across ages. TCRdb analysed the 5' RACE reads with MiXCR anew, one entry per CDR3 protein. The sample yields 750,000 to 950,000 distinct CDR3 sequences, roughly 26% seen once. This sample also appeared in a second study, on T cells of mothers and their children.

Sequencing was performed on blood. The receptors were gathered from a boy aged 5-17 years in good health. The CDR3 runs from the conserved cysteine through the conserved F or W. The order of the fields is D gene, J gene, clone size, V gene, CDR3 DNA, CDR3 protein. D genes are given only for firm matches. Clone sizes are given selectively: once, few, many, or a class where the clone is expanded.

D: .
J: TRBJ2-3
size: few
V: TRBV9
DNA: TGTGCCAGCGGCCCCGGTGCGGGAAGAGGCACAGATACGCAGTATTTT
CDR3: CASGPGAGRGTDTQYF

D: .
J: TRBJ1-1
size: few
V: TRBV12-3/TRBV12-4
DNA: TGTGCCAGCAGTGTGGACATAGACCGCACTGAAGCTTTCTTT
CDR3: CASSVDIDRTEAFF

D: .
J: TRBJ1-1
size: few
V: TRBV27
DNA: TGTGTCAGCAGTTCCTTGGCGGGGCAGGGGAAGGACACTGAAGCTTTCTTT
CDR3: CVSSSLAGQGKDTEAFF

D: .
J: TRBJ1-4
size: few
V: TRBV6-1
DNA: TGTGCCAGCAGTAAAGCCCCTCTAGCAACTAATGAAAAACTGTTTTTT
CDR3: CASSKAPLATNEKLFF

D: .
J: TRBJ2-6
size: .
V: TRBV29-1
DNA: TGCAGCGTTATCCCGGGAAGAGGGGCCAACGTCCTGACTTTC
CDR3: CSVIPGRGANVLTF

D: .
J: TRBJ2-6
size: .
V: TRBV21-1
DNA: TGTGCCAGCAGCAAAGAAGGGACAGAGGTTAGCTCTGGGGCCAACGTCCTGACTTTC
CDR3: CASSKEGTEVSSGANVLTF

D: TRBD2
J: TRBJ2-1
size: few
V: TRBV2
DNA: TGTGCCAGCAGCGGGACTAGTTCAGCGGGCAATGAGCAGTTCTTC
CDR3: CASSGTSSAGNEQFF

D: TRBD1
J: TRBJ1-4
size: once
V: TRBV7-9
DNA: TGTGCCGGTAAACAGGGGGCGAACGAAAAACTGTTTTTT
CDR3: CAGKQGANEKLFF

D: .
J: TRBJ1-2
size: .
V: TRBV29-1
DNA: TGCAGCGTTGAAGATAATCTAATTGGGGACTATGGCTACACCTTC
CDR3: CSVEDNLIGDYGYTF

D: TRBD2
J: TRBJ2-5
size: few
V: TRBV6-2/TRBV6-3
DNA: TGTGCCAGCAGATCCCCCTTTGGCGGGGGGCCCCAGTACTTC
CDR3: CASRSPFGGGPQYF

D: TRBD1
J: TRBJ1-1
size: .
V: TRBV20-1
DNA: TGCAGTGCTAGAGATTTGGCAGGGGGCGTCACTGAAGCTTTCTTT
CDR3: CSARDLAGGVTEAFF

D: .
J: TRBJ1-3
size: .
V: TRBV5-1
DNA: TGCGCCAGCAGCTTGGAGGGTCGTGGCCCGAGGGGTGGAAACACCATATATTTT
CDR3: CASSLEGRGPRGGNTIYF

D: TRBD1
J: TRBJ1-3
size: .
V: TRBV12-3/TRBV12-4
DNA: TGTGCCAGCAGCGGACAGGTTCCCACTGGAAACACCATATATTTT
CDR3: CASSGQVPTGNTIYF

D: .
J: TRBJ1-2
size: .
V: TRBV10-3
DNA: TGTGCCATCAGAGAAGCAGAGCTTAACTATGGCTACACCTTC
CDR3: CAIREAELNYGYTF